The next 16 T cell receptor beta chains were all read from a single sample in a study of radiation and T cells in renal cell carcinoma (dated by TCRdb to 2018 to 2020). The library was generated by the immunoSEQ multiplex PCR assay. TCRdb took this table from immuneACCESS and kept in-frame rearrangements with V and J called. Such tables lack part of the clones; where checked against another copy, unresolved V genes explain under half of the gap, and the rest is unexplained. The sample table records around 95,000 clones; roughly 88% of these occur just once. Under 8.5% of the sample comes from the top ten. The time point label, read with the paper, signifies: blood 4 weeks post-SBRT, at nephrectomy. The meaning of the sample's treatment or condition label: 15 Gy SBRT to primary tumor, nephrectomy 4 weeks later. The material sequenced was blood, taken from a patient whose treatment included radiotherapy and nephrectomy. These receptors originate from a man in his fifties or sixties with renal cell carcinoma.

The V gene is TRBV29-1, the J gene TRBJ2-3; TRBD1 matches 9 bases. J was trimmed by 3 bases and V by 8 bases; bases with no gene match: 9. This CDR3 region has 14 residues. The germline V gene encodes CDR1 SQVTM and CDR2 ANQGSEA. CDR3 region: CSSRGGQGTDTQYF. As DNA, the CDR3 is TGCAGCTCCAGAGGGGGACAGGGAACAGATACGCAGTATTTT.

The rearrangement links TRBV5-1 to TRBJ1-1; 8 bases match TRBD1. This CDR3 region has 14 residues. The V gene's germline CDR1 is SGHRS and CDR2 YFSETQ. The V gene end was trimmed by 3 bases and the J gene end by 6 bases; junction bases not matched to a gene: 7. CDR3 sequence: CASSSNRDRSEAFF. The CDR3, as DNA: TGCGCCAGCAGCTCTAACCGGGACAGGTCTGAAGCTTTCTTT.

In this sample, this clone turned up a few times. This chain uses TRBV5-4 with TRBJ2-7; D not certain. The CDR3 length is 14 residues. Trimming stripped 3 bases from V and 6 bases from J, with 16 bases between. CDR1 and CDR2 from the germline V gene are SGHNT and YYREEE (reference sequence). This chain's CDR3 is CASSYGRRIGEQYF. The CDR3 region has the DNA TGTGCCAGCAGCTACGGACGAAGAATCGGCGAGCAGTACTTC.

The chain carries TRBV5-1 and TRBJ1-4; D call uncertain. Germline CDR1 SGHRS, CDR2 YFSETQ. This CDR3 has 15 amino acids. V was shortened by 4 bases and J by 8 bases, with 18 bases between the two germline ends. CDR3 nucleotides: TGCGCCAGCAGCCCCGGGCCCTCCGAAGGGGAAAAACTGTTTTTT. Residues: CASSPGPSEGEKLFF.

The count of this clone is one. The chain recombines TRBV11-2 with TRBJ2-3; 13 bases fit TRBD2. The germline CDR1 and CDR2 sequences are SGHAT and FQNNGV. CDR3 length equals 16 residues. The V gene end was trimmed by 6 bases and the J gene end by 4 bases; junction bases not matched to a gene: 7. The CDR3 region has the DNA TGTGCCAGCAGACCGAGGACTAGCGGGAGTCCAGATACGCAGTATTTT. This gives the protein CASRPRTSGSPDTQYF.

The chain couples TRBV6-5 to TRBJ2-2, with 10 bases fitting TRBD2. This CDR3 is 16 amino acids long. The J segment lost 4 bases and the V segment lost 2 bases, leaving 4 bases of the junction unmatched. CDR1 MNHEY and CDR2 SVGAGI come from the germline V gene. Here the CDR3 reads CASSYPSGRGTGELFF. DNA of the CDR3: TGTGCCAGCAGTTACCCTAGCGGGAGAGGCACCGGGGAGCTGTTTTTT.

The gene calls are TRBV10-1 and TRBJ2-1; 10 bases match TRBD1. The V gene end was trimmed by 1 base and the J gene end by 4 bases; junction bases not matched to a gene: 4. In germline, CDR1 is WNHNN, CDR2 SYGVQD (reference sequence). This CDR3 has 16 residues. The CDR3 DNA reads as TGCGCCAGCAGTGAGTGGAGGACAGGGGGGTACAATGAGCAGTTCTTC. Translated: CASSEWRTGGYNEQFF.

This sequence joins TRBV6-5 and TRBJ1-1; D call uncertain. The CDR3 consists of 14 residues. Trimming cost V 5 bases and J 1 base, with 11 bases left between them. Germline V gives CDR1 MNHEY, CDR2 SVGAGI. CDR3 nucleotide sequence: TGTGCCAGCAGTCCTCTCGGTGGGAACACTGAAGCTTTCTTT. Its protein is CASSPLGGNTEAFF.

The chain links TRBV19 to TRBJ2-2; D is perhaps TRBD2 (6 bases). CDR3 size: 13 residues. Germline V lookup: CDR1 LNHDA, CDR2 SQIVND (reference sequence). Trimming removed 10 bases from V and 4 bases from J, with 13 bases in between. DNA for the CDR3: TGTGCCACCTCGGGACTGAGCACCGGGGAGCTGTTTTTT. Protein sequence: CATSGLSTGELFF. The full variable domain, with the rest looked up from reference TRBV19 and TRBJ2-2, is DGGITQSPKYLFRKEGQNVTLSCEQNLNHDAMYWYRQDPGQGLRLIYYSQIVNDFQKGDIAEGYSVSREKKESFPLTVTSAQKNPTAFYLCATSGLSTGELFFGEGSRLTVL.

V is TRBV7-8 and J is TRBJ2-5; 10 bases align to TRBD1. CDR3 size: 20 residues. The germline CDR1 and CDR2 sequences are SGHVS and FQNEAQ. J was trimmed by 5 bases and V by 4 bases; bases with no gene match: 22. The CDR3 DNA is TGTGCCAGCAGCTCCCGAAACTTGGGTTTTCGGACAGGGGGTTCGGAGACCCAGTACTTC. Protein product: CASSSRNLGFRTGGSETQYF.

The V gene is TRBV28, the J gene TRBJ1-2; D is unclear. The CDR3 has 15 amino acids. The V and J ends lost 2 bases and 3 bases respectively, with 13 bases between them. Germline values: CDR1 MDHEN, CDR2 SYDVKM. CDR3 in DNA: TGTGCCAGCAGTTTAGGAGCCGGGGATCACTATGGCTACACCTTC. Its protein is CASSLGAGDHYGYTF.

As for this clone: This specimen includes other DNA sequences encoding the same CDR3. The chain combines TRBV7-2 with TRBJ1-1; D perhaps matches TRBD1 (6 bases). CDR3 length equals 13 residues. CDR1 and CDR2 from the germline V gene are SGHTA and FQGNSA. V lost 5 bases, J lost 0 bases, and 7 bases lay in between. The DNA of the CDR3 is TGTGCCAGCAGCAGACAGGTGAACACTGAAGCTTTCTTT. It encodes CASSRQVNTEAFF.

V is TRBV30 and J is TRBJ2-5, with 9 positions matching TRBD2. Germline CDR1 reads GTSNPN; CDR2 reads SVGIG (reference sequence). V shed 5 bases and J 1 base; nucleotides not matched to a gene: 5. The CDR3 totals 14 residues. DNA for the CDR3: TGTGCCTGGGCAGCGGGAGGCTTCCAAGAGACCCAGTACTTC. Protein: CAWAAGGFQETQYF. The full variable domain, in which reference TRBV30 and TRBJ2-5 provide the parts outside the CDR3, is SQTIHQWPATLVQPVGSPLSLECTVEGTSNPNLYWYRQAAGRGLQLLFYSVGIGQISSEVPQNLSASRPQDRQFILSSKKLLLSDSGFYLCAWAAGGFQETQYFGPGTRLLVL.

As DNA, the CDR3 is TGTGCCAGCTCAGAGGGGGCCTATGGCTACACCTTC. This encodes CASSEGAYGYTF. The rearrangement joins TRBV6-6 to TRBJ1-2, with 7 bases identical to TRBD1. CDR1 and CDR2 from the germline V gene are MNHNY and SVGAGI (reference sequence). Germline trimming cut 8 bases from V and 4 bases from J; bases unmatched to any gene: 4. The CDR3 totals 12 residues.

The rearrangement links TRBV27 to TRBJ2-7, with D perhaps TRBD1 (5 bases). The CDR3 is made up of 17 amino acids. Trimming pared 6 bases from V and 6 bases from J, leaving 27 bases between. Germline V gene lookup returns CDR1 MNHEY and CDR2 SMNVEV (reference sequence). CDR3 residues: CASSRFRGSGIVGEQYF. The CDR3 coding sequence is TGTGCCAGCAGCCGGTTTAGGGGAAGTGGAATAGTCGGCGAGCAGTACTTC.

V usage is TRBV6-1 and J usage is TRBJ2-5; D tentatively reads TRBD1 or TRBD2 (6 bases each). The germline CDR1 and CDR2 sequences are MNHNS and SASEGT. V was trimmed by 3 bases and J by 2 bases, leaving 16 bases between them. The CDR3 totals 16 residues. The CDR3 reads CASSDRHREVQETQYF. CDR3 nucleotide sequence: TGTGCCAGCAGTGACCGCCACAGGGAGGTTCAAGAGACCCAGTACTTC.